The present T cell receptor (beta chain) was sequenced within a study of blood T cell repertoires in COVID-19. Study-level background: The United States, Italy and Spain provided the acute and convalescent COVID-19 samples. From T cells, B-cell-depleted T cells, or PBMCs came the material, which was cDNA or gDNA.

This CDR3 is 17 amino acids long. Germline V gene data show CDR1 as SGDLS and CDR2 as YYNGEE. The ends lost 1 base at V and 6 bases at J; junction bases unmatched: 12. In the authors' workflow: Amplification from reference gene primers served as the basis for estimated nucleated cell counts. TCRdb's table, derived via immunoSEQ multiplex PCR, lists solely in-frame clones and lacks some. V and J calls and clone size come straight from that table; D and trimming were deduced from the DNA. The table shows around 67,000 clones, with about 89% occurring only once. J is TRBJ2-1 and V is TRBV9, with 8 bases aligning to TRBD2. This clonotype was obtained from a man aged 45-65 years with active COVID-19. Sequences were obtained from peripheral blood. The CDR3 DNA is TGTGCCAGCAGCGTATGGACTAGCCCCAGGACCTTCAATGAGCAGTTCTTC. This translates into CASSVWTSPRTFNEQFF. The entire variable domain, with the rest obtained from reference TRBV9 and TRBJ2-1, is as follows: DSGVTQTPKHLITATGQRVTLRCSPRSGDLSVYWYQQSLDQGLQFLIQYYNGEERAKGNILERFSAQQFPDLHSELNLSSLELGDSALYFCASSVWTSPRTFNEQFFGPGTRLTVL.